This is a list of T cell receptor beta chains from one sample in a study of cytomegalovirus exposure and HLA in healthy donors. Clones were sequenced by immunoSEQ multiplex PCR, and TCRdb holds only the in-frame ones, with some missing. The table has some 120,000 clones, around 80% seen once. Sequenced: PBMCs. The receptors stem from a female donor in good health and CMV-seronegative. Both conserved end residues are part of each CDR3. Each record gives: CDR3 DNA, CDR3 protein, V gene, clone size, D gene, J gene. The D gene is left open where the match is weak. Size is stated for part of the rows, as once, few or many counts, or as a class when the clone is expanded.

cdr3_nt: TGTGCCAGCAGCCAAGGGGACAGGGCCCTCGCGAACACCGGGGAGCTGTTTTTT
cdr3_aa: CASSQGDRALANTGELFF
v_call: TRBV4-2
clone_size: -
d_call: TRBD1
j_call: TRBJ2-2

cdr3_nt: TGTGCCAGTAGGAGACAGTACCAAGAGACCCAGTACTTC
cdr3_aa: CASRRQYQETQYF
v_call: TRBV19
clone_size: few
d_call: -
j_call: TRBJ2-5

cdr3_nt: TGTGCCAGCAGCTGGGTCGTAGCTAAGGACACCGGGGAGCTGTTTTTT
cdr3_aa: CASSWVVAKDTGELFF
v_call: TRBV5-6
clone_size: -
d_call: -
j_call: TRBJ2-2

cdr3_nt: TGCGCCACCTCCGGCCCTGAAACAGGTGGAGAGACCCAGTACTTC
cdr3_aa: CATSGPETGGETQYF
v_call: TRBV10-1
clone_size: -
d_call: -
j_call: TRBJ2-5

cdr3_nt: TGCGCCAGCAGAATCGGAGGCAATCAGCCCCAGCATTTT
cdr3_aa: CASRIGGNQPQHF
v_call: TRBV5-1
clone_size: few
d_call: -
j_call: TRBJ1-5

cdr3_nt: TGTGCCAGCAGTGCTGACTTAGACACTGAAGCTTTCTTT
cdr3_aa: CASSADLDTEAFF
v_call: TRBV2
clone_size: -
d_call: -
j_call: TRBJ1-1

cdr3_nt: TGTGCCAGCTCACCAGAGCGAACTAATTACGAGCAGTACTTC
cdr3_aa: CASSPERTNYEQYF
v_call: TRBV18
clone_size: -
d_call: -
j_call: TRBJ2-7

cdr3_nt: TGCGCCAGCAGCTTGGACAATCCCAATGAAAAACTGTTTTTT
cdr3_aa: CASSLDNPNEKLFF
v_call: TRBV5-1
clone_size: -
d_call: -
j_call: TRBJ1-4

cdr3_nt: TGTGCCAGTAGTCCCGATCGCGGGTCGGAAACTTATAATTCACCCCTCCACTTT
cdr3_aa: CASSPDRGSETYNSPLHF
v_call: TRBV19
clone_size: -
d_call: -
j_call: TRBJ1-6

cdr3_nt: TGTGCCTGGATAGACATCATGAATGGCTACACCTTC
cdr3_aa: CAWIDIMNGYTF
v_call: TRBV30
clone_size: few
d_call: -
j_call: TRBJ1-2

cdr3_nt: TGTGCCAGCAGTGAGGAATCGGGCTACGAGCAGTACTTC
cdr3_aa: CASSEESGYEQYF
v_call: TRBV6-1
clone_size: few
d_call: -
j_call: TRBJ2-7

cdr3_nt: TGTGCCAGCAGCTTATTTTGGGGGGGCCGGACAGATACGCAGTATTTT
cdr3_aa: CASSLFWGGRTDTQYF
v_call: TRBV11-2
clone_size: few
d_call: -
j_call: TRBJ2-3

cdr3_nt: TGTGCCAGCAGTGACGACAGGGCCACTGAAGCTTTCTTT
cdr3_aa: CASSDDRATEAFF
v_call: TRBV2
clone_size: -
d_call: TRBD1
j_call: TRBJ1-1

cdr3_nt: TGTGCCAGTAGTATCGGGGCTAGCGAACAAGAGACCCAGTACTTC
cdr3_aa: CASSIGASEQETQYF
v_call: TRBV19
clone_size: once
d_call: -
j_call: TRBJ2-5

cdr3_nt: TGTGCTAGTGGTTTGGAATCCTACCTCGGTGAGCAGTTCTTC
cdr3_aa: CASGLESYLGEQFF
v_call: TRBV12-5
clone_size: -
d_call: -
j_call: TRBJ2-1

cdr3_nt: TGTGCCAGCACCCTAGAGCGGGGATTAACTGAGCAGTTCTTC
cdr3_aa: CASTLERGLTEQFF
v_call: TRBV7-2
clone_size: -
d_call: TRBD2
j_call: TRBJ2-1

cdr3_nt: TGCGCCAGCAGCGAGCGGGGGGGAAGCACAGATACGCAGTATTTT
cdr3_aa: CASSERGGSTDTQYF
v_call: TRBV5-1
clone_size: -
d_call: TRBD2
j_call: TRBJ2-3

cdr3_nt: TGTGCCAGTACCTTTCGACAGGGTCATCTCGGAGGCTACACCTTC
cdr3_aa: CASTFRQGHLGGYTF
v_call: TRBV19
clone_size: -
d_call: TRBD1
j_call: TRBJ1-2

cdr3_nt: TGTGCCAGCAGTGACTACGGAGGGGGGGGCCTTTGGTTAGATACGCAGTATTTT
cdr3_aa: CASSDYGGGGLWLDTQYF
v_call: TRBV6-1
clone_size: -
d_call: -
j_call: TRBJ2-3

cdr3_nt: TGTGCCTGGAGTCGGGCCCCCGGCAGGGGGCGTTACAATGAGCAGTTCTTC
cdr3_aa: CAWSRAPGRGRYNEQFF
v_call: TRBV30
clone_size: -
d_call: TRBD1
j_call: TRBJ2-1

cdr3_nt: TGTGCCAGCAGCCAGGGGACCGGGACTAACCCCCAAGAGACCCAGTACTTC
cdr3_aa: CASSQGTGTNPQETQYF
v_call: TRBV14
clone_size: once
d_call: TRBD2
j_call: TRBJ2-5

cdr3_nt: TGTGCCTGGGCCCGAAGGGGAGGAAAGGAAGCTTTCTTT
cdr3_aa: CAWARRGGKEAFF
v_call: TRBV30
clone_size: once
d_call: -
j_call: TRBJ1-1

cdr3_nt: TGTGCCAGCAGTGAGGGGGCTTCGTCAGGGGGCGAGCAGCACTTC
cdr3_aa: CASSEGASSGGEQHF
v_call: TRBV2
clone_size: -
d_call: TRBD1
j_call: TRBJ2-7

cdr3_nt: TGTGCCAGCAGCTTACGCGGCGGGGGGAGCACAGATACGCAGTATTTT
cdr3_aa: CASSLRGGGSTDTQYF
v_call: TRBV7-6
clone_size: -
d_call: TRBD2
j_call: TRBJ2-3

cdr3_nt: TGTGCCAGCAGTAAACAAGGGGAAGCTAACTATGGCTACACCTTC
cdr3_aa: CASSKQGEANYGYTF
v_call: TRBV6-5
clone_size: -
d_call: -
j_call: TRBJ1-2

cdr3_nt: TGCGCCAGCAGCTTTGACCCCGGGACTGAAACCGGGGAGCTGTTTTTT
cdr3_aa: CASSFDPGTETGELFF
v_call: TRBV5-1
clone_size: -
d_call: -
j_call: TRBJ2-2

cdr3_nt: TGTGCCAGCAGTGACCCTGGACAGGCCCGATATGGCTACACCTTC
cdr3_aa: CASSDPGQARYGYTF
v_call: TRBV25-1
clone_size: -
d_call: TRBD1
j_call: TRBJ1-2

cdr3_nt: TGTGCCAGTAGTATGGGGACAGGGACAGATACGCAGTATTTT
cdr3_aa: CASSMGTGTDTQYF
v_call: TRBV19
clone_size: -
d_call: TRBD1
j_call: TRBJ2-3

cdr3_nt: TGCAGCGTTGTGTCTGGGGCTTGGGGCTACACCTTC
cdr3_aa: CSVVSGAWGYTF
v_call: TRBV29-1
clone_size: -
d_call: -
j_call: TRBJ1-2

cdr3_nt: TGTGCCATTGGGAGTGTTAGCGGAGGTCACAATGAGCAGTTCTTC
cdr3_aa: CAIGSVSGGHNEQFF
v_call: TRBV10-3
clone_size: -
d_call: -
j_call: TRBJ2-1

cdr3_nt: TGCAGCGTTGAACAGACAGGGCAAGCCGGCTACACCTTC
cdr3_aa: CSVEQTGQAGYTF
v_call: TRBV29-1
clone_size: -
d_call: TRBD1
j_call: TRBJ1-2

cdr3_nt: TGTGCCAGCTTTGACAGGGGAGCAAACAATGAGCAGTTCTTC
cdr3_aa: CASFDRGANNEQFF
v_call: TRBV6-1
clone_size: -
d_call: TRBD1
j_call: TRBJ2-1

cdr3_nt: TGTGCCAGCAGCTTAAGCAGGGTTGCAAATGAGCAGTTCTTC
cdr3_aa: CASSLSRVANEQFF
v_call: TRBV7-7
clone_size: -
d_call: -
j_call: TRBJ2-1

cdr3_nt: TGTGCCAGCAGCTTGTTCAGGGCTAATTCACCCCTCCACTTT
cdr3_aa: CASSLFRANSPLHF
v_call: TRBV5-6
clone_size: -
d_call: -
j_call: TRBJ1-6

cdr3_nt: TGTGCCAGCAGTGGCCGGGACAGGGTACCAGATACGCAGTATTTT
cdr3_aa: CASSGRDRVPDTQYF
v_call: TRBV6-1
clone_size: -
d_call: TRBD1
j_call: TRBJ2-3

cdr3_nt: TGCGCCAGCAGCCACGTCCCGCGGGGGACTGAAGCTTTCTTT
cdr3_aa: CASSHVPRGTEAFF
v_call: TRBV4-1
clone_size: -
d_call: -
j_call: TRBJ1-1

cdr3_nt: TGTGCCAGTAGCAGCGGGCAGGGGGGCACTGAAGCTTTCTTT
cdr3_aa: CASSSGQGGTEAFF
v_call: TRBV19
clone_size: -
d_call: TRBD1
j_call: TRBJ1-1

cdr3_nt: TGTGCCAGCAGCTTGGGTAGCGGGAGTCAAGAGACCCAGTACTTC
cdr3_aa: CASSLGSGSQETQYF
v_call: TRBV5-4
clone_size: -
d_call: TRBD2
j_call: TRBJ2-5

cdr3_nt: TGTGCCAGCAGCTTGGGACAGGGACTTTCTTACGAGCAGTACTTC
cdr3_aa: CASSLGQGLSYEQYF
v_call: TRBV5-8
clone_size: -
d_call: -
j_call: TRBJ2-7

cdr3_nt: TGTGCCAGCAGACCCGGGACTAGCAGGAACTACGAGCAGTACTTC
cdr3_aa: CASRPGTSRNYEQYF
v_call: TRBV7-9
clone_size: -
d_call: TRBD2
j_call: TRBJ2-7

cdr3_nt: TGTGCCAGCAGCCAACTTGTCGCGGGACCCCACCCCAATACGCAGTATTTT
cdr3_aa: CASSQLVAGPHPNTQYF
v_call: TRBV7-8
clone_size: -
d_call: -
j_call: TRBJ2-3

cdr3_nt: TGTGCCAGCAGCTTATGGGCAGGGCCCAGCTCCTACGAGCAGTACTTC
cdr3_aa: CASSLWAGPSSYEQYF
v_call: TRBV11-2
clone_size: many
d_call: -
j_call: TRBJ2-7

cdr3_nt: TGTGCCAGCTCGGCGGGCGGGGGAGCCAGGAATGAGCAGTTCTTC
cdr3_aa: CASSAGGGARNEQFF
v_call: TRBV18
clone_size: -
d_call: TRBD2
j_call: TRBJ2-1

cdr3_nt: TGTGCCTGGGCGACAGGGGGTATGGCAGATACGCAGTATTTT
cdr3_aa: CAWATGGMADTQYF
v_call: TRBV30
clone_size: -
d_call: TRBD1
j_call: TRBJ2-3

cdr3_nt: TGTGCCAGCAGCTTAGACCCACAGTACGAGCAGTACTTC
cdr3_aa: CASSLDPQYEQYF
v_call: TRBV7-9
clone_size: -
d_call: -
j_call: TRBJ2-7

cdr3_nt: TGTGCCAGCAGCTCCCCTTCCTTCGGGACTAGCGGGGACTACGAGCAGTACTTC
cdr3_aa: CASSSPSFGTSGDYEQYF
v_call: TRBV7-9
clone_size: -
d_call: TRBD2
j_call: TRBJ2-7

cdr3_nt: TGTGCCTGGAGTGTCTCCGGGTTTCAGCCCCAGCATTTT
cdr3_aa: CAWSVSGFQPQHF
v_call: TRBV30
clone_size: -
d_call: -
j_call: TRBJ1-5

cdr3_nt: TGTGCCAGCAGTGAATTAGAAGCTTTCTTT
cdr3_aa: CASSELEAFF
v_call: TRBV6-1
clone_size: -
d_call: -
j_call: TRBJ1-1

cdr3_nt: TGTGCCAGTAGTACGGGGGTGCCCTACGAGCAGTACTTC
cdr3_aa: CASSTGVPYEQYF
v_call: TRBV19
clone_size: once
d_call: -
j_call: TRBJ2-7

cdr3_nt: TGTGCCAGTAGTACGAAGGGGGGGTTAGGGGCCAACGTCCTGACTTTC
cdr3_aa: CASSTKGGLGANVLTF
v_call: TRBV19
clone_size: -
d_call: -
j_call: TRBJ2-6

cdr3_nt: TGTGCCAGCAGCTCCAAAGACTACTTCCCCCTAATGTATGAGCAGTTCTTC
cdr3_aa: CASSSKDYFPLMYEQFF
v_call: TRBV11-2
clone_size: -
d_call: -
j_call: TRBJ2-1

cdr3_nt: TGTGCCAGCACCATCCGTGGGGAGGGCCGCTATGGCTACACCTTC
cdr3_aa: CASTIRGEGRYGYTF
v_call: TRBV6-5
clone_size: -
d_call: -
j_call: TRBJ1-2

cdr3_nt: TGTGCCAGCAGCCCTGGGACAGGGGGCGAGTCTTATGGCTACACCTTC
cdr3_aa: CASSPGTGGESYGYTF
v_call: TRBV27
clone_size: -
d_call: TRBD1
j_call: TRBJ1-2

cdr3_nt: TGTGCCAGCTCACCACGAGCCCCAGGGGACACCGGGGAGCTGTTTTTT
cdr3_aa: CASSPRAPGDTGELFF
v_call: TRBV18
clone_size: -
d_call: -
j_call: TRBJ2-2

cdr3_nt: TGTGCCAGCACCATCCGGGAGCTAGGCACAGATACGCAGTATTTT
cdr3_aa: CASTIRELGTDTQYF
v_call: TRBV5-8
clone_size: -
d_call: -
j_call: TRBJ2-3